Listed below are T cell receptor delta chains from one sample, sequenced in a study of gamma-delta chains in newborns, infants, children. TCRdb reanalysed the reads with CATT. Counted here are thousands of delta-chain clones, over 4% occurring once; the ten biggest clones make up 5.5% to 7%. The specimen was blood. The origin of the receptors is a child who was a newborn, infant or young child, either healthy, febrile or measles-vaccinated (not recorded which). The CDR3 runs from the conserved cysteine through the conserved F or W. A D gene is named only where the DNA matches it firmly. Not every row has a clone size; where given, it reads once, few, many or a size class.

TRDD3	medium-sized	TRDV2	TRDJ1	TGTGCCTGTGACACCGTACTACTGGGGGGGCAGTACACCGATAAACTCATCTTT	CACDTVLLGGQYTDKLIF
NA	NA	TRDV1	TRDJ1	TGTGCTCTTGGGGAACTAGAATACCTACGTGGTTGGGGGCCCTATAAACTCATCTTT	CALGELEYLRGWGPYKLIF
TRDD3	few	TRDV2	TRDJ1	TGTGCCTGTGATCCCTTGGGGGATGTCCTAAGGAACACCGATAAACTCATCTTT	CACDPLGDVLRNTDKLIF
TRDD3	NA	TRDV2	TRDJ1	TGTGCCTGTGACACCATTGCTACTGGGGGATACAAGGGCGATAAACTCATCTTT	CACDTIATGGYKGDKLIF
NA	few	TRDV2	TRDJ1	TGCGCCTGTGACACCGTGGGGGGAGGTACCCCATATTCCCCGGCCGATAAACTCATCTTT	CACDTVGGGTPYSPADKLIF
TRDD3	NA	TRDV2	TRDJ1	TGTGCCTGTGACACCGGATGGGGGATTTCTACCGATAAACTCATCTTT	CACDTGWGISTDKLIF
NA	few	TRDV1	TRDJ1	TGTGCTCTTGGGGAACGTCGACCAGATATTCCAGCCGGGGGTCACACCGATAAACTCATCTTT	CALGERRPDIPAGGHTDKLIF
TRDD3	NA	TRDV2	TRDJ1	TGTGCCTGTGACTCCGTACTGGGGGATACGGGGTACACCGATAAACTCATCTTT	CACDSVLGDTGYTDKLIF
NA	few	TRDV2	TRDJ1	TGTGCCTGTGACTCACTACGTCCGGTGGGGGCCGACACCGATAAACTCATCTTT	CACDSLRPVGADTDKLIF
TRDD3	medium-sized	TRDV2	TRDJ1	TGTGCCTGTGACACCGTAGCTGATACTGGGGGAGCCGCGGATAAACTCATCTTT	CACDTVADTGGAADKLIF
NA	few	TRDV2	TRDJ1	TGTGCCTGTGACGCATTAGAGGGATATGGGATTTCTACCGATAAGCTCATCTTT	CACDALEGYGISTDKLIF
TRDD3	few	TRDV2	TRDJ3	TGTGCCTGTGACACCGCTATACTGGGGGGTACGAACTCCTGGGACACCCGACAGATGTTTTTC	CACDTAILGGTNSWDTRQMFF
NA	few	TRDV1	TRDJ1	TGTGCTCTTGGGGAGTTAGACCTAACTGGGAGACCGCTCACCGATAAACTCATCTTT	CALGELDLTGRPLTDKLIF
NA	NA	TRDV1	TRDJ1	TGTGCTCTCGGGGTCCAATATACGAGTGTCGATAAACTCATCTTT	CALGVQYTSVDKLIF
TRDD3	medium-sized	TRDV2	TRDJ1	TGTGCCTGTGACTCCCTTGTTCCTACGGGGGATACGCTCAAACTCATCTTT	CACDSLVPTGDTLKLIF
TRDD3	medium-sized	TRDV2	TRDJ1	TGTGCCTGTGACACGGTTGAAGTACTGGGGGATACACCTGACCTTACGAAACTCATCTTT	CACDTVEVLGDTPDLTKLIF
TRDD3	medium-sized	TRDV2	TRDJ1	TGTGCCTGTGACACCGTTTCCCCTGGGGGATACGAATCCGATAAACTCATCTTT	CACDTVSPGGYESDKLIF
TRDD3	few	TRDV2	TRDJ2	TGTGCCTGTGACAAGCTGGGGGGGTTGGCAGCACAACTCTTCTTT	CACDKLGGLAAQLFF
TRDD3	few	TRDV2	TRDJ1	TGTGCCTGTGACAACCTTATGGGGGATACATTCAGCACCGATAAACTCATCTTT	CACDNLMGDTFSTDKLIF
TRDD3	large	TRDV2	TRDJ3	TGTGCCTGTGACACGGGGGATACGTTCTCCTGGGACACCCGACAGATGTTTTTC	CACDTGDTFSWDTRQMFF
TRDD3	NA	TRDV2	TRDJ2	TGTGCCTGTGACACCGGGGGATACACAGCGCAACTCTTCTTT	CACDTGGYTAQLFF
TRDD2	medium-sized	TRDV1	TRDJ1	TGTGCTCTTGGGATTCTTCCTACCGACAAACTCATCTTT	CALGILPTDKLIF
TRDD3	medium-sized	TRDV1	TRDJ1	TGTGCTCTTGGGGAATGCCGTTGGGATCCTACAACAATCTACTGGGGGGTGTACACCGATAAACTCATCTTT	CALGECRWDPTTIYWGVYTDKLIF
TRDD2	NA	TRDV1	TRDJ1	TGTGCTCTTGGGAATGGGCCTTCCTCCTACGGCCGCCCGTACCCGACCGATAAACTCATCTTT	CALGNGPSSYGRPYPTDKLIF
NA	few	TRDV2	TRDJ1	TGTGCCCGTGACGCGGTGGGGGCCAACACCGATAAACTCATCTTC	CARDAVGANTDKLIF
NA	NA	TRDV2	TRDJ1	TGTGCCTGTGACACCGTTGGGGGTTCCTCTTCGACGACCGATAAACTCATCTTT	CACDTVGGSSSTTDKLIF
NA	large	TRDV2	TRDJ1	TGTGCCTGTGACGCTCTACTTCCGTACACCGATAAACTCATCTTT	CACDALLPYTDKLIF
NA	NA	TRDV2	TRDJ1	TGTGCCTGTGACACCGGACGGCACACCGATAAACCCATCTTT	CACDTGRHTDKPIF